This entry lists 7 T cell receptor beta chains sequenced from one sample in a study of blood T cell repertoires in COVID-19. The method was immunoSEQ multiplex PCR; TCRdb's version includes in-frame clones alone and lacks a portion of them. The sample contains about 39,000 clones, about 70% of which appear only once. Material: peripheral blood. The receptors come from a man between 65 and 85 years old with active or convalescent COVID-19.

V is TRBV13 and J is TRBJ2-5; TRBD1 might be the D (6 bases). The CDR3 has 14 residues. The V gene's germline CDR1 is PRHDT and CDR2 FYEKMQ (reference sequence). Trimming removed 2 bases at V and 1 base at J, with 8 bases between. CDR3 in DNA: TGTGCCAGCAGCTTACAACAGGGCCAAGAGACCCAGTACTTC. Its translation is CASSLQQGQETQYF.

The gene calls are TRBV25-1 and TRBJ1-5, with D maybe TRBD1 (6 bases). The V end was cut by 4 bases, the J end by 5 bases, with 9 bases between. The CDR3 has 13 residues. The germline V gene encodes CDR1 MGHDK and CDR2 SYGVNS. In nucleotides, the CDR3 is TGTGCCAGCAGTGTGGACAGCTATCAGCCCCAGCATTTT. This gives the protein CASSVDSYQPQHF.

The J gene is TRBJ1-2, the V gene TRBV9; D possibly corresponds to TRBD1 (6 bases). The CDR3 spans 14 residues. Per the germline V gene, CDR1 is SGDLS and CDR2 is YYNGEE. Trimming removed 2 bases at V and 4 bases at J, with 12 bases between. In DNA, the CDR3 is TGTGCCAGCAGCGTCCAGGGGCGATCCTATGGCTACACCTTC. As protein: CASSVQGRSYGYTF.

This clone was counted only a few times. The rearrangement joins TRBV12-3 or TRBV12-4 to TRBJ1-6, with TRBD1 matching over 8 bases. Trimming at V came to 5 bases and at J to 8 bases, leaving 2 bases not matched to a gene. This CDR3 spans 13 amino acids. The CDR3 bases are TGTGCCAGCAGTGACAGGGGAGATTCACCCCTCCACTTT. Its translation: CASSDRGDSPLHF.

The V and J genes are TRBV27 and TRBJ1-1, with D possibly matching TRBD1 (5 bases). Trimming removed 4 bases from V and 0 bases from J, with 18 bases in between. CDR3 length equals 17 residues. The germline CDR1 and CDR2 sequences are MNHEY and SMNVEV (reference sequence). The CDR3 DNA reads TGTGCCAGCAGTTGGGACCTGTGGGGGGGGATGAACACTGAAGCTTTCTTT. It translates to CASSWDLWGGMNTEAFF.

The chain employs TRBV21-1 and TRBJ2-2; the table's D call of TRBD1 was not tested on the DNA. TRBV21-1 is a pseudogene locus. The CDR3 spans 13 residues. In DNA, the CDR3 is TGTGCCAGCCGAGACAGTAACACCGGGGAGCTGTTTTTT. Translation gives CASRDSNTGELFF.

This clone was recorded a few times. This chain joins TRBV19 and TRBJ1-5, with no clear D. The CDR3 is 16 amino acids. The ends were cut back, 8 bases at V and 3 bases at J, with 20 bases in the middle. CDR1 LNHDA and CDR2 SQIVND come from the germline V gene (reference sequence). The CDR3 loop reads CASENVITRNNQPQHF. The CDR3 DNA reads as TGTGCCAGTGAGAATGTGATTACCAGGAACAATCAGCCCCAGCATTTT. Drawing the rest from reference TRBV19 and TRBJ1-5, the complete variable domain is DGGITQSPKYLFRKEGQNVTLSCEQNLNHDAMYWYRQDPGQGLRLIYYSQIVNDFQKGDIAEGYSVSREKKESFPLTVTSAQKNPTAFYLCASENVITRNNQPQHFGDGTRLSIL.